This is a list of T cell receptor beta chains from one sample in a study of blood T cell repertoires in COVID-19. This table comes from immunoSEQ multiplex PCR, and its TCRdb copy is limited to in-frame clones, with some not included. Among fewer than 4,500 clones, around four fifths were seen once, and the ten largest hold roughly 45%. The specimen sequenced was peripheral blood. The receptors were gathered from a human donor with active or convalescent COVID-19. The donor label of this sample is uncertain. Each CDR3 is given with its conserved first and last residue. Fields, in order: clone size, V gene, D gene, J gene, CDR3 DNA, CDR3 protein. The D gene is left open where the match is weak. Not every row has a clone size; where given, it reads once, few, many or a size class.

>few|TRBV7-9|TRBD1|TRBJ1-6
TGTGCCAGCAGCCTCGGACAGGAAGCCTCACCCCTCCACTTT
CASSLGQEASPLHF
>-|TRBV24-1|-|TRBJ2-7
TGTGCCACCAGTGCCTCGGACAGAGCCTACGAGCAGTACTTC
CATSASDRAYEQYF
>-|TRBV4-3|-|TRBJ2-2
TGCGCCAGCAGCCGGAGGCTAGCATTGGCCGGGGAGCTGTTTTTT
CASSRRLALAGELFF
>-|TRBV19|TRBD1|TRBJ2-2
TGTGCCAGTAGTGAGAGGGGGCGATATACCGGGGAGCTGTTTTTT
CASSERGRYTGELFF
>-|TRBV9|-|TRBJ1-2
TGTGCCAGCAGCCGGGTGGGTGGCTACACCTTC
CASSRVGGYTF
>-|TRBV30|TRBD1|TRBJ1-4
TGTGCCTGCCCTCAGGGGGGAACTAATGAAAAACTGTTTTTT
CACPQGGTNEKLFF
>-|TRBV18|-|TRBJ1-2
TGTGCCAGCTCACCAGCAGGGGATGGCTACACCTTC
CASSPAGDGYTF
>-|TRBV19|TRBD1|TRBJ2-7
TGTGCCAGTAGTCCAGAAAGGACAGGGAGCGACGAGCAGTACTTC
CASSPERTGSDEQYF
>-|TRBV5-1|TRBD1|TRBJ1-6
TGCGCCAGCAGCTGGGGGACAGGGCAGAATTCACCCCTCCACTTT
CASSWGTGQNSPLHF
>-|TRBV10-2|-|TRBJ1-1
TGCGCCAGCAGTGCTACTAGACAGGAAAACACTGAAGCTTTCTTT
CASSATRQENTEAFF
>-|TRBV2|TRBD1|TRBJ2-5
TGTGCCAGCAGGACTGACAGGGGGGAGACCCAGTACTTC
CASRTDRGETQYF
>-|TRBV11-1|-|TRBJ1-2
TGTGCCGTGGCAGGCCGCTCTAATGGCTACACCTTC
CAVAGRSNGYTF
>-|TRBV19|TRBD1|TRBJ2-7
TGTGCCAGTAGTATCCAGGGGGCAGTAGACGAGCAGTACTTC
CASSIQGAVDEQYF
>-|TRBV30|TRBD1|TRBJ1-2
TGTGCCTGGAGCTCTGGACAGGGCTATAACTATGGCTACACCTTC
CAWSSGQGYNYGYTF
>-|TRBV27|TRBD1|TRBJ2-7
TGTGCCAGCAGTTTATCTTCGGGACAGATCTACGAGCAGTACTTC
CASSLSSGQIYEQYF
>-|TRBV24-1|-|TRBJ2-2
TGTGCCACCAGTCCCCCCACGAACACCGGGGAGCTGTTTTTT
CATSPPTNTGELFF
>-|TRBV19|-|TRBJ1-6
TGTGCCAGTAGTGGGGGCCGGAATTCACCCCTCCACTTT
CASSGGRNSPLHF